Here is one TCR beta chain with its context. What it recognizes is unknown. MiXCR, applied by TCRdb to the reads, yields one record per CDR3 protein. This table holds approximately 770,000 distinct CDR3 sequences, around 29% found once. This specimen belongs to a study of T cell repertoires in cytomegalovirus infection. At the level of the study: From public TCR beta signatures came an indication of both CMV infection and matching HLA type. The study's findings and limits: Carriers of CMV and the relevant HLA type were discriminated by public TCR beta frequency. CMV-specific TCR beta clonotypes restricted by HLA-C dominated the ex vivo response.

The CDR3 covers 14 residues. Trimming stripped 4 bases from V and 4 bases from J, with 13 bases between. Germline CDR1 and CDR2: SGHVS and FNYEAQ. The sample was cultured CD8+ T cells from PBMCs, taken from culture after CMV antigen stimulation. This clonotype was sampled from a human donor in good health (CMV status not recorded). Some clones in this sample may be carry-over from other donors' samples. V and J are TRBV7-6 and TRBJ2-5; possibly TRBD2 for D (5 bases). The CDR3: CASSSRVGGETQYF. CDR3 DNA: TGTGCCAGCAGCTCCCGGGTTGGAGGAGAGACCCAGTACTTC.